What follows are 24 T cell receptor beta chains derived from one specimen sequenced in a study of blood T cell repertoires in COVID-19. The repertoire was sequenced with immunoSEQ multiplex PCR; TCRdb's copy has only in-frame clones and lacks some. The table lists 150,000 to 200,000 clones, approximately 87% of them singletons, with 4% in the top ten. Sequencing was performed on peripheral blood. Source of these receptors: a woman between 65 and 79 years old with acute or convalescent COVID-19.

The chain combines TRBV19 with TRBJ2-4, with 7 bases fitting TRBD1. Germline V lookup: CDR1 LNHDA, CDR2 SQIVND (reference sequence). The CDR3 is 14 residues long. Trimming removed 6 bases from V and 2 bases from J; junction bases left unmatched: 4. CDR3 loop: CASREQGSKNIQYF. The CDR3 coding sequence is TGTGCCAGTAGGGAACAGGGGTCCAAAAACATTCAGTACTTC.

The genes are TRBV11-2 and TRBJ1-4; 12 nucleotides line up with TRBD1. CDR3 size: 16 residues. Germline loops: CDR1 SGHAT, CDR2 FQNNGV. CDR3 coding DNA: TGTGCTGGGCGTGAGGGACAGGGGGCGCCGGGTGAAAAACTGTTTTTT. Amino acids: CAGREGQGAPGEKLFF.

This rearrangement joins TRBV5-1 to TRBJ2-5; a possible D gene is TRBD2 (6 bases). CDR1 and CDR2 from the germline V gene are SGHRS and YFSETQ. This CDR3 comprises 15 residues. The V end was cut by 5 bases, the J end by 5 bases, with 19 bases between. In nucleotides, the CDR3 is TGCGCCAGCAGTAATGGGGCTAGCGTCAGGGAGACCCAGTACTTC. Amino acids: CASSNGASVRETQYF.

V gene TRBV24-1 combines with J gene TRBJ1-1; possibly TRBD1 for D (5 bases). Germline CDR1 KGHDR, CDR2 SFDVKD. This CDR3 is 15 amino acids long. The V gene lost 4 bases and the J gene lost 1 base, with 12 bases spanning the gap. As DNA, the CDR3 is TGTGCCACCAGTGACGCTACAGGAACGAACACTGAAGCTTTCTTT. Translating gives CATSDATGTNTEAFF.

The CDR3 loop is CASSQGQNYGYTF. CDR3 in DNA: TGTGCCAGCAGCCAGGGACAGAACTATGGCTACACCTTC. V gene TRBV7-2 combines with J gene TRBJ1-2, with 7 positions matching TRBD1. CDR1 and CDR2 (germline): SGHTA, FQGNSA. There are 13 residues in the CDR3. V shed 5 bases, J shed 2 bases, and the junction held 2 bases outside the gene matches.

The V call is TRBV7-9, the J call TRBJ2-1, with 11 bases lining up with TRBD1. Germline CDR1 reads SEHNR; CDR2 reads FQNEAQ (reference sequence). V gave up 5 bases and J gave up 3 bases; unmatched junction bases: 9. The CDR3 has 17 amino acids. The CDR3 spells CASSLGQGAPNYNEQFF. The CDR3 DNA reads TGTGCCAGCAGCCTTGGACAGGGGGCACCTAACTACAATGAGCAGTTCTTC. The full variable domain, in which reference TRBV7-9 and TRBJ2-1 provide the parts outside the CDR3, is DTGVSQNPRHKITKRGQNVTFRCDPISEHNRLYWYRQTLGQGPEFLTYFQNEAQLEKSRLLSDRFSAERPKGSFSTLEIQRTEQGDSAMYLCASSLGQGAPNYNEQFFGPGTRLTVL.

The J gene is TRBJ1-6, the V gene TRBV28; TRBD1 is a possible D gene (5 bases). Between the trimmed V and J ends, which lost 11 bases and 4 bases, there was a span of 15 bases. The germline V gene has CDR1 MDHEN and CDR2 SYDVKM. The CDR3 has 14 residues. CDR3 nucleotides: TGTGCCGTCATGGGGCAGGGATATAATTCACCCCTCCACTTT. Its translation: CAVMGQGYNSPLHF.

This chain uses TRBV28 with TRBJ1-2; TRBD1 might be the D (5 bases). CDR1 MDHEN and CDR2 SYDVKM come from the germline V gene. The CDR3 is 14 amino acids. Trimming pared 6 bases from V and 2 bases from J, leaving 13 bases between. CDR3 protein: CASRLREANYGYTF. In DNA form, the CDR3 reads TGTGCCAGCAGACTCAGGGAGGCAAACTATGGCTACACCTTC.

V and J are TRBV19 and TRBJ1-1, with D tentatively TRBD1 (5 bases). The ends were cut back, 5 bases at V and 8 bases at J, with 15 bases in the middle. From germline, CDR1 is LNHDA and CDR2 SQIVND (reference sequence). The length of the CDR3 is 13 residues. The CDR3 reads CASSYLDISEAFF. CDR3 coding DNA: TGTGCCAGTAGTTACCTGGACATCTCGGAAGCTTTCTTT.

The genes are TRBV19 and TRBJ1-6; D gene ambiguous. The germline V and J ends were trimmed by 8 bases and 10 bases, with 18 bases remaining between them. CDR3 size: 14 residues. Looked up from germline, CDR1 is LNHDA and CDR2 is SQIVND (reference sequence). In nucleotides, the CDR3 is TGTGCCAGTTCCGCAAACGTAAAGCGGTCACCCCTCCACTTT. This encodes CASSANVKRSPLHF.

The J gene is TRBJ1-2, the V gene TRBV28; 10 bases are shared with TRBD1. J was trimmed by 3 bases and V by 7 bases; bases with no gene match: 8. This CDR3 region has 15 residues. Germline V gene sequence: CDR1 MDHEN, CDR2 SYDVKM. In DNA form, the CDR3 reads TGTGCCAGCACTGGGGACAGGGGTCGTTACTATGGCTACACCTTC. Translated, it gives CASTGDRGRYYGYTF.

The V call is TRBV2, the J call TRBJ1-6, with 7 bases that match TRBD1. Germline V CDR1 and CDR2: SNHLY, FYNNEI. CDR3 length: 15 amino acids. The trim removed 4 bases at V and 2 bases at J, leaving 2 bases unmatched. The CDR3 protein is CASSGQGTYNSPLHF. CDR3 in DNA: TGTGCCAGCAGTGGACAGGGTACCTATAATTCACCCCTCCACTTT.

For the CDR3, the DNA is TGCGCCAGCAGCCAAGGGCAAGTGCTGAACACTGAAGCTTTCTTT. Translating it yields CASSQGQVLNTEAFF. The chain combines TRBV4-1 with TRBJ1-1, with unresolved D. Germline CDR1 and CDR2: MGHRA and YSYEKL. V was pared by 1 base and J by 0 bases, with 9 bases between. CDR3 length: 15 amino acids.

The V gene is TRBV6-5, the J gene TRBJ2-1; TRBD2 aligns across 10 bases. The junction had 7 bases not matched to a gene; V was cut back by 7 bases and J by 4 bases. Germline V gives CDR1 MNHEY, CDR2 SVGAGI. CDR3 size: 15 residues. In nucleotides, the CDR3 is TGTGCCAGCAAAATAGCGGGGGGATCGTACAATGAGCAGTTCTTC. It encodes CASKIAGGSYNEQFF.

V is TRBV6-2 or TRBV6-3 and J is TRBJ1-5, with D possibly being TRBD1 (5 bases). V gave up 0 bases and J gave up 2 bases, with 11 bases separating them. The CDR3 spans 16 residues. CDR1 MNHEY and CDR2 SVGEGT come from the germline V gene. The CDR3 here is CASSYSGGGGNQPQHF. The CDR3 DNA reads as TGTGCCAGCAGTTACTCAGGTGGAGGGGGCAATCAGCCCCAGCATTTT.

The chain uses TRBV10-3 and TRBJ1-4, with a possible D match to TRBD1 (6 bases). CDR3 size: 14 residues. Trimming shortened V by 6 bases and J by 3 bases, and 11 bases separated the two germline ends. Germline V gene data show CDR1 as ENHRY and CDR2 as SYGVKD. Here the CDR3 reads CAISREGANEKLFF. CDR3 nucleotide sequence: TGTGCCATCAGCAGGGAGGGGGCTAATGAAAAACTGTTTTTT.

This chain uses TRBV19 with TRBJ1-5, with D possibly matching TRBD1 (5 bases). V was shortened by 5 bases and J by 7 bases, with 15 bases between the two germline ends. Germline assignment: CDR1 LNHDA and CDR2 SQIVND (reference sequence). The CDR3 runs 14 residues. The chain's CDR3 is CASSPQGSRQPQHF. CDR3 DNA: TGTGCCAGTAGTCCCCAGGGCTCTCGCCAGCCCCAGCATTTT.

V and J are TRBV7-2 and TRBJ2-7, with 7 positions matching TRBD2. Looked up from germline, CDR1 is SGHTA and CDR2 is FQGNSA. The CDR3 length is 15 residues. The junction had 2 bases not matched to a gene; V was cut back by 0 bases and J by 0 bases. CDR3 region: CASSLAGGSSYEQYF. The CDR3 DNA sequence: TGTGCCAGCAGCTTAGCGGGGGGGAGCTCCTACGAGCAGTACTTC.

The chain couples TRBV7-2 to TRBJ1-2; TRBD1 matches at 8 bases. V was clipped by 5 bases and J by 2 bases; unmatched bases: 4. The CDR3 runs 14 residues. Germline V gene sequence: CDR1 SGHTA, CDR2 FQGNSA. In DNA form, the CDR3 reads TGTGCCAGCAGCCGGACAGGGATCAACTATGGCTACACCTTC. Encoded protein: CASSRTGINYGYTF.

V is TRBV7-2 and J is TRBJ2-3, with 9 nucleotides matching TRBD1. V lost 5 bases, J lost 6 bases, and 9 bases stayed unmatched. Germline assignment: CDR1 SGHTA and CDR2 FQGNSA. The CDR3 is made up of 15 amino acids. This CDR3 reads CASSLRQGGWDTQYF. The DNA for the CDR3 is TGTGCCAGCAGCCTTAGACAGGGGGGCTGGGATACGCAGTATTTT.

This chain connects TRBV25-1 to TRBJ1-2; D unclear. The CDR3 contains 13 residues. Trimming removed 5 bases at V and 0 bases at J, with 7 bases between. Germline assignment: CDR1 MGHDK and CDR2 SYGVNS. In nucleotides, the CDR3 is TGTGCCAGCAGTCTTTCGTCTAACTATGGCTACACCTTC. Amino acid sequence: CASSLSSNYGYTF.

The chain combines TRBV2 with TRBJ2-5; tentatively, D is TRBD2 (6 bases). V shed 7 bases and J shed 0 bases, with 9 bases lying between them. The germline V gene encodes CDR1 SNHLY and CDR2 FYNNEI. The CDR3 runs 13 residues. The DNA for the CDR3 is TGTGCCAGCAAGGGAGGTCACCAAGAGACCCAGTACTTC. Translated: CASKGGHQETQYF.

The gene calls are TRBV7-8 and TRBJ1-4; TRBD1 matches at 7 bases. The germline gives CDR1 SGHVS, CDR2 FQNEAQ. The junction had 4 bases not matched to a gene; V was cut back by 5 bases and J by 7 bases. This CDR3 comprises 13 residues. The CDR3, as DNA: TGTGCCAGCAGCCCGACAGGGCGTGAAAAACTGTTTTTT. It specifies CASSPTGREKLFF. Based on the CDR3 plus reference TRBV7-8 and TRBJ1-4, the full variable domain is GAGVSQSPRYKVAKRGQDVALRCDPISGHVSLFWYQQALGQGPEFLTYFQNEAQLDKSGLPSDRFFAERPEGSVSTLKIQRTQQEDSAVYLCASSPTGREKLFFGSGTQLSVL.

This clone was detected once. Other DNA sequences from this sample encode an identical CDR3 as well. This chain links TRBV5-4 with TRBJ2-3; D may be TRBD2 (5 bases). V was clipped by 0 bases and J by 2 bases, with 7 bases between them. Per the germline V gene, CDR1 is SGHNT and CDR2 is YYREEE (reference sequence). This CDR3 contains 14 residues. CDR3 sequence: CASSLAGSTDTQYF. The CDR3 DNA follows: TGTGCCAGCAGCTTGGCGGGGTCCACAGATACGCAGTATTTT.